These 22 T cell receptor beta chains came from one sample sequenced in a study of beta chain features in type 1 diabetes. Every bit of the isolated RNA underwent reverse transcription, so sequencing read expressed TCRB transcripts. The data were produced by immunoSEQ multiplex PCR, yet TCRdb's version contains in-frame clones alone and is incomplete. This sample has under 550,000 clones, with approximately 10% found just once. Sample: naive CD4+ T cells from blood. Receptors were obtained from a young woman in good health.

CDR3 in amino acids: CSVSGSRGYTF. The DNA for the CDR3 is TGCAGCGTCTCAGGGTCCCGTGGCTACACCTTC. The V and J genes are TRBV29-1 and TRBJ1-2; perhaps TRBD1 as D (5 bases). The V gene's germline CDR1 is SQVTM and CDR2 ANQGSEA. CDR3 length equals 11 residues. V was clipped by 6 bases and J by 7 bases, with 12 bases between them.

This clone was seen more than once but under ten times. The same CDR3 is also encoded by other DNA sequences in this sample. The chain has TRBV29-1 and TRBJ2-6, with 9 bases aligning to TRBD1. The CDR3 is 19 residues long. The V gene end was trimmed by 2 bases and the J gene end by 2 bases; junction bases not matched to a gene: 13. From germline, CDR1 is SQVTM and CDR2 ANQGSEA. In nucleotides, the CDR3 is TGCAGCGTTGAAACCCGTGGTGGGGACAGGGCAGCTGGGGCCAACGTCCTGACTTTC. Protein product: CSVETRGGDRAAGANVLTF.

The chain links TRBV5-1 to TRBJ2-1; D is perhaps TRBD1 or TRBD2 (5 bases each). Per the germline V gene, CDR1 is SGHRS and CDR2 is YFSETQ. The CDR3 sequence is 15 residues long. The V end was cut by 1 base, the J end by 0 bases, with 8 bases between. The CDR3 here is CASSLTGPSYNEQFF. The CDR3 coding sequence is TGCGCCAGCAGCTTGACGGGGCCCTCCTACAATGAGCAGTTCTTC.

This clone occurred a few times. V and J are TRBV25-1 and TRBJ1-1; D is possibly TRBD1 (6 bases). V was shortened by 6 bases and J by 2 bases, with 13 bases between the two germline ends. This CDR3 has 14 residues. Germline assignment: CDR1 MGHDK and CDR2 SYGVNS. The DNA of the CDR3 is TGTGCCAGCAGACTAATGGACAGTAACACTGAAGCTTTCTTT. It is translated as CASRLMDSNTEAFF.

This clone has only a few counts. The V call is TRBV6-5, the J call TRBJ2-7, with D perhaps being TRBD1 or TRBD2 (5 bases each). V was trimmed by 6 bases and J by 0 bases, leaving 15 bases between them. Germline V gene sequence: CDR1 MNHEY, CDR2 SVGAGI. The length of the CDR3 is 15 residues. This CDR3 is CASRRQLGDSYEQYF. As DNA, the CDR3 is TGTGCCAGCAGGCGGCAGTTGGGGGACTCCTACGAGCAGTACTTC.

The chain uses TRBV9 and TRBJ2-1; D gene unclear. The CDR3 is 14 amino acids. Germline CDR1 and CDR2: SGDLS and YYNGEE. Between the trimmed V and J ends, which lost 0 bases and 7 bases, there was a span of 11 bases. CDR3 bases: TGTGCCAGCAGCGTAGCTGGCCCGCCGAATGAGCAGTTCTTC. It encodes CASSVAGPPNEQFF. The whole variable domain, filled in from reference TRBV9 and TRBJ2-1, reads DSGVTQTPKHLITATGQRVTLRCSPRSGDLSVYWYQQSLDQGLQFLIQYYNGEERAKGNILERFSAQQFPDLHSELNLSSLELGDSALYFCASSVAGPPNEQFFGPGTRLTVL.

The V gene is TRBV6-6, the J gene TRBJ2-5, with a weak D call TRBD1 (6 bases). Germline V CDR1 and CDR2: MNHNY, SVGAGI (reference sequence). The CDR3 length is 14 residues. The V end lost 2 bases, the J end lost 5 bases, and 12 bases lay between the germline ends. The CDR3 is CASSYTQGPETQYF. DNA for the CDR3: TGTGCCAGCAGTTACACCCAGGGGCCCGAGACCCAGTACTTC.

This clone has just a few counts. This chain links TRBV7-2 with TRBJ2-7, with 11 nucleotides matching TRBD1. The V segment lost 5 bases and the J segment 6 bases; nucleotides outside the gene matches: 6. The CDR3 extends over 14 amino acids. Germline V gives CDR1 SGHTA, CDR2 FQGNSA. Written as DNA, the CDR3 is TGTGCCAGCAGCCGGGACAGGGGGTTCCTCGAGCAGTACTTC. Translated, it gives CASSRDRGFLEQYF.

The chain recombines TRBV10-3 with TRBJ1-1; tentative D call: TRBD1 (6 bases). V lost 5 bases to trimming and J lost 5 bases, with 12 bases between them. The germline V gene has CDR1 ENHRY and CDR2 SYGVKD. The CDR3 loop spans 13 amino acids. The CDR3 sequence: CAISLGGRTEAFF. The CDR3 DNA reads as TGTGCCATCAGTCTCGGGGGCCGGACTGAAGCTTTCTTT.

With respect to this clone: Other nucleotide sequences from this sample produce the same CDR3. The chain employs TRBV7-2 and TRBJ2-1; D call uncertain. The V gene's germline CDR1 is SGHTA and CDR2 FQGNSA. The CDR3 length is 13 residues. The V and J ends lost 3 bases and 3 bases respectively, with 6 bases between them. The CDR3 loop reads CASSFTGYNEQFF. CDR3 sequence (DNA): TGTGCCAGCAGCTTCACTGGCTACAATGAGCAGTTCTTC. Full variable domain (outside the CDR3, taken from reference TRBV7-2 and TRBJ2-1): GAGVSQSPSNKVTEKGKDVELRCDPISGHTALYWYRQSLGQGLEFLIYFQGNSAPDKSGLPSDRFSAERTGGSVSTLTIQRTQQEDSAVYLCASSFTGYNEQFFGPGTRLTVL.

The rearrangement uses TRBV4-2 and TRBJ1-6; no clear D gene. The CDR3 loop spans 16 amino acids. Per germline, CDR1 LGHNA and CDR2 YNFKEQ. The V end was cut by 4 bases, the J end by 3 bases, with 13 bases between. The CDR3 reads CASSPRTLDYNSPLHF. CDR3 DNA: TGTGCCAGCAGCCCTCGGACGTTGGACTATAATTCACCCCTCCACTTT.

The V and J genes are TRBV4-3 and TRBJ1-4; TRBD1 matches 7 bases. The germline gives CDR1 LGHNA, CDR2 YSLEER. There are 15 residues in the CDR3. The J segment lost 11 bases and the V segment lost 2 bases, leaving 11 bases of the junction unmatched. CDR3 in amino acids: CASSQIQGSGGKLFF. CDR3 nucleotides: TGCGCCAGCAGCCAAATACAGGGGAGCGGGGGGAAACTGTTTTTT.

In its sample, this clone was seen a few times. V is TRBV2 and J is TRBJ2-5; D is uncertain. The CDR3 totals 12 residues. The germline V gene has CDR1 SNHLY and CDR2 FYNNEI. The V and J ends lost 7 bases and 5 bases respectively, with 11 bases between them. The CDR3 region is CASIRAHETQYF. For the CDR3, the DNA is TGTGCCAGCATCCGGGCGCATGAGACCCAGTACTTC.

The chain recombines TRBV13 with TRBJ1-3; tentatively, D is TRBD1 (6 bases). Germline loops: CDR1 PRHDT, CDR2 FYEKMQ (reference sequence). Trimming left V 4 bases short and J 0 bases short, with 10 bases between. This CDR3 spans 15 amino acids. In nucleotides, the CDR3 is TGTGCCAGCAGCTCCTCCAGGGGCTCTGGAAACACCATATATTTT. It specifies CASSSSRGSGNTIYF.

This clone came up a few times. The J gene is TRBJ1-2, the V gene TRBV27; weak D call: TRBD1 (6 bases). V was pared by 9 bases and J by 8 bases, with 19 bases between. CDR3 length: 13 residues. Per the germline V gene, CDR1 is MNHEY and CDR2 is SMNVEV (reference sequence). CDR3 coding DNA: TGTGCCAGTGCACAGGGCTACATCGGAGGCTACACCTTC. As protein: CASAQGYIGGYTF.

The chain employs TRBV18 and TRBJ2-5; the match to TRBD1 covers 8 bases. Germline V gene sequence: CDR1 KGHSH, CDR2 LQKENI. The CDR3 covers 17 residues. V trimming: 6 bases; J trimming: 5 bases; junction bases outside the gene matches: 17. This CDR3 reads CASSQIAGQGGSETQYF. The CDR3 bases are TGTGCCAGCTCCCAAATAGCCGGACAGGGAGGATCTGAGACCCAGTACTTC. The complete variable domain, with remaining parts taken from reference TRBV18 and TRBJ2-5, reads NAGVMQNPRHLVRRRGQEARLRCSPMKGHSHVYWYRQLPEEGLKFMVYLQKENIIDESGMPKERFSAEFPKEGPSILRIQQVVRGDSAAYFCASSQIAGQGGSETQYFGPGTRLLVL.

This clone has only a few counts. The rearrangement uses TRBV7-2 and TRBJ2-5; TRBD1 aligns across 9 bases. CDR3 length: 13 amino acids. Germline CDR1 reads SGHTA; CDR2 reads FQGNSA. J was trimmed by 5 bases and V by 4 bases; bases with no gene match: 2. DNA for the CDR3: TGTGCCAGCAGCTCGGGACAGGGTGAGACCCAGTACTTC. Its protein is CASSSGQGETQYF. Filled out from reference TRBV7-2 and TRBJ2-5, the complete variable domain reads GAGVSQSPSNKVTEKGKDVELRCDPISGHTALYWYRQSLGQGLEFLIYFQGNSAPDKSGLPSDRFSAERTGGSVSTLTIQRTQQEDSAVYLCASSSGQGETQYFGPGTRLLVL.

J is TRBJ1-4 and V is TRBV29-1, with D maybe TRBD1 (6 bases). The CDR3 extends over 14 amino acids. V was clipped by 0 bases and J by 5 bases, with 10 bases between them. The germline V gene has CDR1 SQVTM and CDR2 ANQGSEA. The CDR3 region is CSVEDRGRNEKLFF. The CDR3 bases are TGCAGCGTTGAAGACAGGGGAAGGAATGAAAAACTGTTTTTT.

The chain employs TRBV15 and TRBJ1-1, with TRBD1 identical over 8 bases. The CDR3 is 15 residues long. V gave up 4 bases and J gave up 5 bases; unmatched junction bases: 9. The germline V gene encodes CDR1 LNHNV and CDR2 YYDKDF (reference sequence). The DNA of the CDR3 is TGTGCCACCAGCACTAGAGGCAGGGGGCCTACTGAAGCTTTCTTT. Amino acid sequence: CATSTRGRGPTEAFF.

This chain connects TRBV20-1 to TRBJ2-3; D unresolved. Germline CDR1 is DFQATT and CDR2 is SNEGSKA (reference sequence). CDR3 length: 11 residues. Between the trimmed V and J ends, which lost 4 bases and 4 bases, there was a span of 6 bases. Here the CDR3 reads CSAIVADTQYF. DNA for the CDR3: TGCAGTGCTATTGTAGCAGATACGCAGTATTTT.

V usage is TRBV4-3 and J usage is TRBJ1-4, with TRBD1 as a possible D gene (5 bases). V lost 1 base and J 2 bases, leaving 11 bases between the germline ends. The germline gives CDR1 LGHNA, CDR2 YSLEER. The CDR3 extends over 16 amino acids. In DNA, the CDR3 is TGCGCCAGCAGCCAAGTTGGCAGGGCTACTAATGAAAAACTGTTTTTT. Translated, it gives CASSQVGRATNEKLFF.

This clone was detected only a few times. The chain recombines TRBV6-1 with TRBJ1-2, with D uncertain. The germline V gene encodes CDR1 MNHNS and CDR2 SASEGT. V was pared by 4 bases and J by 4 bases, with 7 bases between. This CDR3 spans 12 amino acids. CDR3 sequence (DNA): TGTGCCAGCAGTGCCGGGATCTATGGCTACACCTTC. Protein sequence: CASSAGIYGYTF.